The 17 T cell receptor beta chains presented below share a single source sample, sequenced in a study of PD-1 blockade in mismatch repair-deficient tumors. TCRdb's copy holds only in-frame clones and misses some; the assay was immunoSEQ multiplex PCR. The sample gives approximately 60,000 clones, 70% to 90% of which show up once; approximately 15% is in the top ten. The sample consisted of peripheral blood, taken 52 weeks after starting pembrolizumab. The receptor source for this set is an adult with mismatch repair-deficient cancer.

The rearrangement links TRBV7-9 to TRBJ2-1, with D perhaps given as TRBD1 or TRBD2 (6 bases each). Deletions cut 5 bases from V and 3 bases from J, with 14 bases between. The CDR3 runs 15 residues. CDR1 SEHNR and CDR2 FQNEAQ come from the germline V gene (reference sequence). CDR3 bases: TGTGCCAGCAGCCCGAGGGGGGCCTACTACAATGAGCAGTTCTTC. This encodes CASSPRGAYYNEQFF. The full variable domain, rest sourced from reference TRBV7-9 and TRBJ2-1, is DTGVSQNPRHKITKRGQNVTFRCDPISEHNRLYWYRQTLGQGPEFLTYFQNEAQLEKSRLLSDRFSAERPKGSFSTLEIQRTEQGDSAMYLCASSPRGAYYNEQFFGPGTRLTVL.

Here the CDR3 DNA reads TGTGCCAGCAGCTTGCTTGCGGATAGCTCCTACGAGCAGTACTTC. This translates into CASSLLADSSYEQYF. The chain couples TRBV5-5 to TRBJ2-7; no firm D call. The CDR3 is made up of 15 amino acids. CDR1 SGHKS and CDR2 YYEKEE come from the germline V gene (reference sequence). With 1 base removed from V and 0 bases from J, the gap between germline ends came to 11 bases.

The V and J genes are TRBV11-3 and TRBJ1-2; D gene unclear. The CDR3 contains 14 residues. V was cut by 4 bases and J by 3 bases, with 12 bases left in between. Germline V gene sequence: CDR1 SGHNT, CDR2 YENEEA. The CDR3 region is CASSSTGVHYGYTF. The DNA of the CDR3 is TGTGCCAGCAGCTCAACCGGGGTGCACTATGGCTACACCTTC.

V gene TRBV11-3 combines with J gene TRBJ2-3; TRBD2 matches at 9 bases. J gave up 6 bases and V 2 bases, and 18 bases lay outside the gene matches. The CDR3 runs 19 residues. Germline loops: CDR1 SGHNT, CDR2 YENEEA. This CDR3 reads CASSLSRECQREARDTQYF. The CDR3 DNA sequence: TGTGCCAGCAGCTTAAGTCGGGAGTGTCAGCGGGAGGCCCGTGATACGCAGTATTTT.

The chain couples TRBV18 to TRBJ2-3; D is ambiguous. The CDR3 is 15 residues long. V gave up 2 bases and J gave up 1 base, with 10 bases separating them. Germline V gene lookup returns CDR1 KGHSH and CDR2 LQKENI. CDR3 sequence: CASSPGIRGTDTQYF. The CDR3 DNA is TGTGCCAGCTCACCAGGTATACGGGGCACAGATACGCAGTATTTT.

The CDR3 DNA sequence: TGTGCCTGGAACTTAGCGGGAGGGTCTCTGGGGGAGCTGTTTTTT. Residues: CAWNLAGGSLGELFF. The chain is built from TRBV30 and TRBJ2-2, with 11 nucleotides matching TRBD2. The ends lost 4 bases at V and 8 bases at J; junction bases unmatched: 9. The CDR3 runs to 15 residues. The V gene's germline CDR1 is GTSNPN and CDR2 SVGIG (reference sequence). Together with reference TRBV30 and TRBJ2-2, the CDR3 gives the full variable domain: SQTIHQWPATLVQPVGSPLSLECTVEGTSNPNLYWYRQAAGRGLQLLFYSVGIGQISSEVPQNLSASRPQDRQFILSSKKLLLSDSGFYLCAWNLAGGSLGELFFGEGSRLTVL.

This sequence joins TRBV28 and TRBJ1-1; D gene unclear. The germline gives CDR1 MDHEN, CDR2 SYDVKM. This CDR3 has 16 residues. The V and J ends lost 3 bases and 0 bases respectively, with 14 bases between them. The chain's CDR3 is CASSLEFAELNTEAFF. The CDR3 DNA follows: TGTGCCAGCAGTTTGGAGTTCGCCGAGCTGAACACTGAAGCTTTCTTT.

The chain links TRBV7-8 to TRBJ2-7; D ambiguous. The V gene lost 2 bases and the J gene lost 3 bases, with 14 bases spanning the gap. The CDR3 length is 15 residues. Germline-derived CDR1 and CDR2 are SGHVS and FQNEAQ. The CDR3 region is CASSLSPTPYYEQYF. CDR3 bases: TGTGCCAGCAGCTTATCCCCCACGCCCTACTACGAGCAGTACTTC.

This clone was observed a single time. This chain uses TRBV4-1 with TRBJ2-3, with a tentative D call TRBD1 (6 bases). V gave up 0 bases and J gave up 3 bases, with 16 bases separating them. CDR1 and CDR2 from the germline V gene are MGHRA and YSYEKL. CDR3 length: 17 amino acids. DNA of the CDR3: TGCGCCAGCAGCCAAGATAAAGGGGGTCCGGATACAGATACGCAGTATTTT. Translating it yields CASSQDKGGPDTDTQYF.

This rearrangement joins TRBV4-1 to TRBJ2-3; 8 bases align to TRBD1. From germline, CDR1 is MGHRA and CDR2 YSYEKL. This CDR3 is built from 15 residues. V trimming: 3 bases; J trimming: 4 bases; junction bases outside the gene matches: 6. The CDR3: CASSHDRGLPDTQYF. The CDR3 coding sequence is TGCGCCAGCAGCCACGACAGGGGTTTGCCAGATACGCAGTATTTT.

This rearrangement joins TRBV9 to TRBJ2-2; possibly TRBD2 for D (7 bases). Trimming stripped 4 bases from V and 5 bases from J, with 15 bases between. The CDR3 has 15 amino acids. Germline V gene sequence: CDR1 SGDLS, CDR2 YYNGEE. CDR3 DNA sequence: TGTGCCAGCAGCCCGAGGGGGGGGCTGACCGGGGAGCTGTTTTTT. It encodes CASSPRGGLTGELFF.

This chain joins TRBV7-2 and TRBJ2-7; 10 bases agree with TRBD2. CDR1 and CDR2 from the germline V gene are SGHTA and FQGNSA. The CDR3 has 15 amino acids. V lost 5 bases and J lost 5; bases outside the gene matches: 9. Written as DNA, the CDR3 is TGTGCCAGCAGCGCGGGGCTAGCGGGAGCTAACGAGCAGTACTTC. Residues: CASSAGLAGANEQYF.

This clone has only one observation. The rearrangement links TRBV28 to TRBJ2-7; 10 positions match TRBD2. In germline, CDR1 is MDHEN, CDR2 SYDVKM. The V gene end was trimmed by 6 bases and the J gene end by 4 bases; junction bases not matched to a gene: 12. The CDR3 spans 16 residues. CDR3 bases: TGTGCCAGCAGAAGATTTAGCGGGAGGAGTCGTTACGAGCAGTACTTC. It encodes CASRRFSGRSRYEQYF. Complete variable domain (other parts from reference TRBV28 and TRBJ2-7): DVKVTQSSRYLVKRTGEKVFLECVQDMDHENMFWYRQDPGLGLRLIYFSYDVKMKEKGDIPEGYSVSREKKERFSLILESASTNQTSMYLCASRRFSGRSRYEQYFGPGTRLTVT.

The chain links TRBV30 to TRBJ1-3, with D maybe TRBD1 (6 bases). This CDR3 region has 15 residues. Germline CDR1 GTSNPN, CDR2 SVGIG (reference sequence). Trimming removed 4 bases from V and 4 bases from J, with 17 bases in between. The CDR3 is CAWNLRGGGGNTIYF. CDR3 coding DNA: TGTGCCTGGAACCTAAGGGGGGGCGGCGGAAACACCATATATTTT.

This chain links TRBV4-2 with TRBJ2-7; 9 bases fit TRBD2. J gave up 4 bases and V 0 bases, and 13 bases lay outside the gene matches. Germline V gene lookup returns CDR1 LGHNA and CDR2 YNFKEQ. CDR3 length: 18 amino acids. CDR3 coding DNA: TGTGCCAGCAGCCAAGATCCCCTCAGGGTAGCGGGGGTATACGAGCAGTACTTC. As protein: CASSQDPLRVAGVYEQYF.

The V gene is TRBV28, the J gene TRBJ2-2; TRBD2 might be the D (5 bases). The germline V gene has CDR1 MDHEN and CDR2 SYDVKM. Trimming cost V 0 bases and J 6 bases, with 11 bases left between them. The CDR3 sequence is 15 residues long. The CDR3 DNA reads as TGTGCCAGCAGTTTATGGAGTGGGAGCCCCGGGGAGCTGTTTTTT. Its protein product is CASSLWSGSPGELFF.

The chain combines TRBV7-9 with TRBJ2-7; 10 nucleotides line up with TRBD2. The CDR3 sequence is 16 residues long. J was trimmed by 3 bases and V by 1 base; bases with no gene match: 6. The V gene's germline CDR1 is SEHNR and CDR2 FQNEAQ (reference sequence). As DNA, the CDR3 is TGTGCCAGCAGCTTAGGAGCGGGAGGGTTTCTCTACGAGCAGTACTTC. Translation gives CASSLGAGGFLYEQYF.